This TCR beta chain was profiled in a study of T cells in Graves' hyperthyroidism and ophthalmopathy. On the study more broadly: Peripheral blood sampling occurred at initial diagnosis, before any treatment. Overall study findings and caveats: Blood also showed most of the thyroid clonotypes that were expanded above 0.001.

These patients, aged 18 to 65, had recently diagnosed hyperthyroidism lasting under 2 months. Using RNA transcripts as the source, TCR beta CDR3 regions were amplified. HTBI primers were the set used in a first-round RT-PCR of the TCR CDR3. TCRdb redid the calling of the multiplex PCR reads with MiXCR, one entry per CDR3 protein. The table includes around 760,000 distinct CDR3 sequences, 35% detected once. In this sample, this clonotype turned up a few times. Antigen unknown. Between the trimmed V and J ends, which lost 5 bases and 0 bases, there was a span of 11 bases. CDR1 and CDR2 (germline): SGHTA, FQGNSA. The CDR3 is 16 residues long.

This clonotype was sampled from a woman aged 40 to 49 with Graves' hyperthyroidism. Specimen: blood. The chain links TRBV7-2 to TRBJ1-6, with no clear D. CDR3 protein: CASSQAAVSYNSPLHF. In DNA form, the CDR3 reads TGTGCCAGCAGCCAAGCGGCAGTCTCCTATAATTCACCCCTCCACTTT.